This entry is about one TCR beta chain. What it binds is not known. Amplification used 60 Vbeta primers and 13 Jbeta primers. Sequencing used immunoSEQ multiplex PCR; TCRdb keeps in-frame clones, though not all of them. Of about 44,000 clones in the sample, roughly nine tenths are singletons; the top ten hold roughly 8%. This sample was included in a study of cytomegalovirus exposure and HLA in healthy donors. Study observations and caveats: Later on, an analysis found that several of the most significant clusters appeared to be linked to common viral pathogens, which included parvovirus B19. Generally TCR sequences proved uncommon, though certain public TCRs appeared in numerous donors. CMV serostatus was the sole immune exposure data available.

The CDR3 contains 12 residues. V lost 4 bases to trimming and J lost 2 bases, with 7 bases between them. Germline V gives CDR1 SGHKS, CDR2 YYEKEE (reference sequence). This chain joins TRBV5-5 and TRBJ2-7, with D maybe TRBD1 (6 bases). The sequence derives from a woman aged 40 to 55 in good health and CMV-seropositive. The sequenced material came from PBMCs. The CDR3 loop reads CASSRDTYEQYF. The CDR3 bases are TGTGCCAGCAGCCGGGACACCTACGAGCAGTACTTC.